This T cell receptor beta chain was identified during a study of blood T cell repertoires in COVID-19. Overall study context: PBMCs, B-cell-depleted T cells, or T cells were the source of the cDNA or gDNA that made up the material.

Authors' processing steps: Nucleated cell number was recorded as an estimate derived from reference gene primer amplification. Measured with immunoSEQ multiplex PCR; TCRdb has only the in-frame clones, and not every one. D and trimming were read from the DNA, whereas the V and J calls and clone size are those reported in that table. Of nearly 80,000 clones in the sample, 80% to 95% are singletons; the top ten hold under 0.8%. With V trimmed by 5 bases and J by 0 bases, 5 bases remained unmatched. This CDR3 has 16 amino acids. Germline V CDR1 and CDR2: SGHVS, FNYEAQ. This clone was seen just once. Sequenced: peripheral blood. The chain joins TRBV7-6 to TRBJ2-1, with 9 bases identical to TRBD2. The sequence was collected from an elderly woman with acute or convalescent COVID-19. CDR3 sequence: CASSGLGLASYNEQFF. DNA for the CDR3: TGTGCCAGCAGCGGTTTGGGACTAGCCTCCTACAATGAGCAGTTCTTC.